This T cell receptor beta chain was profiled in a study of CD8 T cells in ankylosing spondylitis. Overall study findings and caveats: Reportedly, matched ankylosing spondylitis synovial fluid was significantly enriched for disease-linked clones. Ankylosing spondylitis blood appeared to be characterized by a TCR beta motif of eight highly homologous variants.

Germline values: CDR1 MDHEN, CDR2 SYDVKM. Trimming at V came to 3 bases and at J to 4 bases, leaving 6 bases not matched to a gene. The CDR3 is made up of 15 amino acids. TCRdb reanalysed the 5' RACE reads using MiXCR and keeps one entry per CDR3 protein. The repertoire includes about 800,000 distinct CDR3 sequences, approximately 12% of them detected once, and under 0.6% sits in the top ten. Turning to this clonotype: Antigen unknown.

Input material: blood, either unsorted or a sorted T cell fraction (not recorded which). The TCR comes from a male donor with ankylosing spondylitis. V usage is TRBV28 and J usage is TRBJ2-1, with 7 bases lining up with TRBD2. CDR3 nucleotides: TGTGCCAGCAGTTTCCTAAAGCGGGGTTACAATGAGCAGTTCTTC. Amino acid sequence: CASSFLKRGYNEQFF.